Below, 5 T cell receptor beta chains from the same sample are listed, as sequenced in a study of Ad26.COV2.S vaccination and SARS-CoV-2 variants. Measured with immunoSEQ multiplex PCR; TCRdb has only the in-frame clones, and not every one. The data contain roughly 350,000 clones, 80% to 90% of them singletons. The treatment here: around 19 received Ad26.COV2.S at low or high dose, single or two shots; five or six received placebo; per-sample allocation not given. Day 63 after the first vaccine or placebo injection was the time point for sampling. The material sequenced was peripheral blood, taken in a trial of Ad26.COV2.S vaccine versus placebo. The receptors here all came from a person aged 18-65 years who received the Ad26.COV2.S COVID-19 vaccine or a placebo.

The chain carries TRBV6-6 and TRBJ2-7; maybe TRBD1 (5 bases). The CDR3 is made up of 14 amino acids. In germline, CDR1 is MNHNY, CDR2 SVGAGI (reference sequence). V was trimmed by 6 bases and J by 4 bases, leaving 16 bases between them. In DNA form, the CDR3 reads TGTGCCAGCAGCCACAAAGGGGCATCGTACGAGCAGTACTTC. It encodes CASSHKGASYEQYF.

DNA of the CDR3: TGTGCCAGCAGTGGTACTCATCCGGGGGATCAGCCCCAGCATTTT. This sequence encodes CASSGTHPGDQPQHF. The chain joins TRBV2 to TRBJ1-5, with a weak D call TRBD1 (5 bases). This CDR3 has 15 amino acids. V lost 4 bases and J 5 bases, leaving 15 bases between the germline ends. The germline gives CDR1 SNHLY, CDR2 FYNNEI. The full variable domain, its missing parts supplied by reference TRBV2 and TRBJ1-5, is EPEVTQTPSHQVTQMGQEVILRCVPISNHLYFYWYRQILGQKVEFLVSFYNNEISEKSEIFDDQFSVERPDGSNFTLKIRSTKLEDSAMYFCASSGTHPGDQPQHFGDGTRLSIL.

This clone was counted only a few times. The chain couples TRBV5-1 to TRBJ1-6, with D possibly TRBD1 on 6 matching bases. Looked up from germline, CDR1 is SGHRS and CDR2 is YFSETQ. This CDR3 contains 15 residues. V lost 7 bases and J lost 5, with 16 bases in between. CDR3 sequence reads: CASRQVRSNNSPLHF. CDR3 DNA sequence: TGCGCCAGCCGACAGGTTAGGTCAAATAATTCACCCCTCCACTTT.

This clone turned up a few times. The gene calls are TRBV7-2 and TRBJ2-7; the match to TRBD1 covers 7 bases. From germline, CDR1 is SGHTA and CDR2 FQGNSA. The CDR3 extends over 14 amino acids. The J segment lost 5 bases and the V segment lost 5 bases, leaving 9 bases of the junction unmatched. As DNA, the CDR3 is TGTGCCAGCAGCCCCGGCACAGGGGCCAACGAGCAGTACTTC. Translated: CASSPGTGANEQYF.

The chain recombines TRBV6-2 or TRBV6-3 with TRBJ1-4; 7 nucleotides line up with TRBD1. The CDR3 extends over 14 amino acids. CDR1 MNHEY and CDR2 SVGEGT come from the germline V gene. V was clipped by 1 base and J by 6 bases; unmatched bases: 2. This chain's CDR3 is CASSYFGQDEKLFF. The DNA for the CDR3 is TGTGCCAGCAGTTACTTCGGACAGGATGAAAAACTGTTTTTT.